A selection of T cell receptor beta chains follows, all from one sample in a study of blood T cells in healthy people across ages. TCRdb re-called the 5' RACE reads with MiXCR, one entry per CDR3 protein. Here the sample spans about 640,000 distinct CDR3 sequences, roughly 58% being singletons. Sequencing used blood. Receptors were obtained from a man aged 55-75 years in good health. CDR3s include the opening cysteine and the closing phenylalanine or tryptophan. The order of the fields is clone size, J gene, V gene, D gene, CDR3 protein, CDR3 DNA. The D gene is left open where the match is weak. Only part of the rows carry a size: once, few, many, or a class if the clone is expanded.

size: few; J: TRBJ1-1; V: TRBV5-6; D: .; CDR3: CASSLVRGLMNTEAFF; DNA: TGTGCCAGCAGCTTGGTCAGGGGACTGATGAACACTGAAGCTTTCTTT
size: .; J: TRBJ2-5; V: TRBV10-2; D: .; CDR3: CASSEGGGRETQYF; DNA: TGCGCCAGCAGTGAAGGAGGGGGCCGGGAGACCCAGTACTTC
size: .; J: TRBJ1-4; V: TRBV12-3/TRBV12-4; D: .; CDR3: CASTLMSGVGEKLFF; DNA: TGTGCCAGCACCCTAATGTCGGGGGTGGGGGAAAAACTGTTTTTT
size: few; J: TRBJ2-1; V: TRBV27; D: .; CDR3: CASSWGLTQNEQFF; DNA: TGTGCCAGCAGCTGGGGACTTACGCAAAATGAGCAGTTCTTC
size: few; J: TRBJ2-7; V: TRBV29-1; D: .; CDR3: CSVRDDNYEQYF; DNA: TGCAGCGTTCGGGATGACAACTACGAGCAGTACTTC
size: once; J: TRBJ2-4; V: TRBV7-2; D: .; CDR3: CASSVGGIENIQYF; DNA: TGTGCCAGCAGCGTCGGGGGTATCGAAAACATTCAGTACTTC
size: many; J: TRBJ2-7; V: TRBV20-1; D: TRBD1; CDR3: CSVAGQGAGEQYF; DNA: TGCAGTGTAGCGGGACAGGGGGCGGGTGAGCAGTACTTC
size: .; J: TRBJ2-5; V: TRBV21-1; D: .; CDR3: CATRGLAGVGGTQYF; DNA: TGTGCCACCCGAGGACTAGCGGGGGTTGGAGGGACCCAGTACTTC
size: .; J: TRBJ1-1; V: TRBV4-1; D: TRBD1; CDR3: CASSPHFQGGTEAFF; DNA: TGCGCCAGCAGCCCTCACTTCCAGGGGGGCACTGAAGCTTTCTTT
size: few; J: TRBJ2-7; V: TRBV27; D: .; CDR3: CASSLSGRGYEQYF; DNA: TGTGCCAGCAGTTTATCGGGAAGGGGATACGAGCAGTACTTC